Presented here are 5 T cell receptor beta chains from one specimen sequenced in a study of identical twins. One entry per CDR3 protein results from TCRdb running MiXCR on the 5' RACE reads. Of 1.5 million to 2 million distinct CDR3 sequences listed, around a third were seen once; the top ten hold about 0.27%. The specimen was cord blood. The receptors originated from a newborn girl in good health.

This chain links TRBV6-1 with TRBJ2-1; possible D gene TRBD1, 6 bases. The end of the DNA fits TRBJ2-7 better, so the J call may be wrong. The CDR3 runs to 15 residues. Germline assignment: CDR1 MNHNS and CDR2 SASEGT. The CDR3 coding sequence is TGTGCCAGCAGTGATGTGGACAGACCCTACAATGAGCAGTACTTC. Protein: CASSDVDRPYNEQYF.

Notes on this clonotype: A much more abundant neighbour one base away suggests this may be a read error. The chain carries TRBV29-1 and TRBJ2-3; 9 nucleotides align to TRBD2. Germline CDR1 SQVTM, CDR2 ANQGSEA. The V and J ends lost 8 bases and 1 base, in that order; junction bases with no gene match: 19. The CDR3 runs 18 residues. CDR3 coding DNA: TGCAGCTGCGCGGGAACTGACCCCCGGACTAGCGGCACAGATACGCAGTATTTT. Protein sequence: CSCAGTDPRTSGTDTQYF.

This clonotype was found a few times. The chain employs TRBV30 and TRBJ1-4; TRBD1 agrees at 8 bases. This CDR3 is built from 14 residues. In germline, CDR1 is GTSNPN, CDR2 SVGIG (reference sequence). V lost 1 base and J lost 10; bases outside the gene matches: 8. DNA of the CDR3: TGTGCCTGGAGTGCCGGGACAGGCATAGGAAAACTGTTTTTT. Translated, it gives CAWSAGTGIGKLFF.

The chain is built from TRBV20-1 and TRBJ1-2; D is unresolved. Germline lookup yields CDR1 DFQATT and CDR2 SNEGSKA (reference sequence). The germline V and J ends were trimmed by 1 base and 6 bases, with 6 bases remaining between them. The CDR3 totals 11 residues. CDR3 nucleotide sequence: TGCAGTGCTAGAGTGGTGGATGGCTACACCTTC. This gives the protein CSARVVDGYTF.

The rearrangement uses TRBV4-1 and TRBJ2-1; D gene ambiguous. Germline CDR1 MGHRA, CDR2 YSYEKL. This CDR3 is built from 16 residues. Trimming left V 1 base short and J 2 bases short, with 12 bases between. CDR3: CASSQVVSAAYNEQFF. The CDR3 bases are TGCGCCAGCAGCCAAGTCGTAAGTGCCGCCTACAATGAGCAGTTCTTC.